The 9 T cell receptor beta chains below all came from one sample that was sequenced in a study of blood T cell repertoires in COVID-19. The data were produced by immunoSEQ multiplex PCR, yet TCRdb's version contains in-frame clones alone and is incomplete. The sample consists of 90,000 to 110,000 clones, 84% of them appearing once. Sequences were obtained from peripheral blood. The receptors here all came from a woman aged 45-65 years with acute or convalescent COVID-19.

The CDR3 region is CASRGGTASNYGYTF. The DNA for the CDR3 is TGCGCCAGCAGAGGTGGGACAGCTTCTAACTATGGCTACACCTTC. The chain is built from TRBV5-1 and TRBJ1-2, with TRBD1 identical over 7 bases. With V trimmed by 5 bases and J by 0 bases, 7 bases remained unmatched. CDR1 and CDR2 (germline): SGHRS, YFSETQ. The CDR3 covers 15 residues.

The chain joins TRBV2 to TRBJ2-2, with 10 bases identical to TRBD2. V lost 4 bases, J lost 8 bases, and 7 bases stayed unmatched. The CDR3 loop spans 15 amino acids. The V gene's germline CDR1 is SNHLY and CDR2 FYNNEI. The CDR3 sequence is CASSGASGGMGELFF. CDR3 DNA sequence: TGTGCCAGCAGTGGTGCTAGCGGGGGTATGGGGGAGCTGTTTTTT.

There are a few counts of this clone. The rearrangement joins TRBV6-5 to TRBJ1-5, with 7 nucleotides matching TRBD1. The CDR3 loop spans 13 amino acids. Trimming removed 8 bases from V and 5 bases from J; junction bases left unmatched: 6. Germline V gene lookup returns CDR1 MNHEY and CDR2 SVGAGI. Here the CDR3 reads CASSTGSDQPQHF. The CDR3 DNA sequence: TGTGCCAGCTCGACAGGGAGTGATCAGCCCCAGCATTTT.

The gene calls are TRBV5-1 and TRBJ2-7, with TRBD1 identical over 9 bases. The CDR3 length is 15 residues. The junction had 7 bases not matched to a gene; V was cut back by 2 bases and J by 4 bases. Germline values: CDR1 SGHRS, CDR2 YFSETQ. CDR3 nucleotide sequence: TGCGCCAGCAGCTTCCGGACAGGGGACAGGTACGAGCAGTACTTC. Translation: CASSFRTGDRYEQYF.

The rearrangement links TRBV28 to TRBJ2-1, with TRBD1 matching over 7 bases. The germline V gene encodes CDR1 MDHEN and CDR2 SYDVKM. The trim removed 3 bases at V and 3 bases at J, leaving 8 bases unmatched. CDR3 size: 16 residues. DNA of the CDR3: TGTGCCAGCAGTTTTGCCTCCGGGACAGACTACAATGAGCAGTTCTTC. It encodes CASSFASGTDYNEQFF. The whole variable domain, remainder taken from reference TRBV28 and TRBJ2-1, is DVKVTQSSRYLVKRTGEKVFLECVQDMDHENMFWYRQDPGLGLRLIYFSYDVKMKEKGDIPEGYSVSREKKERFSLILESASTNQTSMYLCASSFASGTDYNEQFFGPGTRLTVL.

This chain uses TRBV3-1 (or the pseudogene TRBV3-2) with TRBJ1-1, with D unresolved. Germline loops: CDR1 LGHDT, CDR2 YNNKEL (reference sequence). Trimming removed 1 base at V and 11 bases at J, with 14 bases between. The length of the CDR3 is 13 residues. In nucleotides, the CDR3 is TGTGCCAGCAGCCAAGGGGCAGTGACGGGGGCTTTCTTT. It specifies CASSQGAVTGAFF.

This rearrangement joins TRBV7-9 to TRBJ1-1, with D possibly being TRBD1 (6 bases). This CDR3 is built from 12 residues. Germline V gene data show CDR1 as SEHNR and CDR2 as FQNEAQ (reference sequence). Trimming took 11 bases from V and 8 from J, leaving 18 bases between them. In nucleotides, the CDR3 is TGTGCCGGAACCGGACAGTCGAACGAAGCTTTCTTT. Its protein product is CAGTGQSNEAFF.

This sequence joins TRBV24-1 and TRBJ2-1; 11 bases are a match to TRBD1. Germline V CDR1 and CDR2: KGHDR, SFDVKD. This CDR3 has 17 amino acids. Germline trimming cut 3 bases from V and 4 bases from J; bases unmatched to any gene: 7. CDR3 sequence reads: CATSDAGTGGSYNEQFF. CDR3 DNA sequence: TGTGCCACCAGTGATGCCGGGACAGGGGGGTCGTACAATGAGCAGTTCTTC.

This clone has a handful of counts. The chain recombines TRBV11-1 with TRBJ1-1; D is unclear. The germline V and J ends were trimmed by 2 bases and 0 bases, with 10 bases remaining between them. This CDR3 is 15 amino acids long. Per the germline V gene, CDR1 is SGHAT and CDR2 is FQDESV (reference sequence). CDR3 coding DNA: TGTGCCAGCAGCTTATTGGGAGTAATGAACACTGAAGCTTTCTTT. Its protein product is CASSLLGVMNTEAFF. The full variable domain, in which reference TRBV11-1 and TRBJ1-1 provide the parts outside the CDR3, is EAEVAQSPRYKITEKSQAVAFWCDPISGHATLYWYRQILGQGPELLVQFQDESVVDDSQLPKDRFSAERLKGVDSTLKIQPAELGDSAMYLCASSLLGVMNTEAFFGQGTRLTVV.